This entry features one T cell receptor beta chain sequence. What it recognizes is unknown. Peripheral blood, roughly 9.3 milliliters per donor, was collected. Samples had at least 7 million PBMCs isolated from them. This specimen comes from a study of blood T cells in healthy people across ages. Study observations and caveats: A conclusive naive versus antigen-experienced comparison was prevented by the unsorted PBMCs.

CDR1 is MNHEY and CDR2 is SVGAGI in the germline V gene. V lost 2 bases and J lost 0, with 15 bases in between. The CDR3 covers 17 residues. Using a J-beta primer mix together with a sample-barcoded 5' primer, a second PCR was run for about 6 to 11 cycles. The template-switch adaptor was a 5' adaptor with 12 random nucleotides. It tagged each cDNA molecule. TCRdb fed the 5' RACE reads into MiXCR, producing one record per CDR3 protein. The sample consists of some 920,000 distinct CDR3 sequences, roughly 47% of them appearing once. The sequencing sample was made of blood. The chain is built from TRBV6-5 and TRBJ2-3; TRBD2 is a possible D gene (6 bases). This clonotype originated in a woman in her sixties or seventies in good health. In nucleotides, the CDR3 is TGTGCCAGCAGTTACGACTACTACGCGGGGAGCACAGATACGCAGTATTTT. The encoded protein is CASSYDYYAGSTDTQYF.